A selection of T cell receptor beta chains follows, all from one sample in a study of cytomegalovirus exposure and HLA in healthy donors. Produced via immunoSEQ multiplex PCR; TCRdb's table is partial and in-frame only. This sample has over 150,000 clones, with roughly four fifths found just once. The sample taken for sequencing was PBMCs. Receptors originate from a woman in her forties or fifties in good health and CMV-seropositive. CDR3s include the opening cysteine and the closing phenylalanine or tryptophan.

TRBV27 | CASSPDPWLAAGEQYF
TRBV6-1 | CASSERFNRNTEAFF
TRBV27 | CASSSQTGYYGYTF
TRBV5-1 | CASSPGAGGATDTQYF
TRBV5-1 | CASSRTGDSNQPQHF
TRBV6-5 | CASRQAGDPGHQHF
TRBV6-6 | CASSRTPGQGTYEQYF
TRBV9 | CASSVRADYGYTF
TRBV18 | CASSPSRTKNTEAFF
TRBV4-1 | CASSRTLGGDQPQHF
TRBV4-1 | CASSHTGQGATNEKLFF
TRBV29-1 | CSAAGIRSGNTIYF
TRBV4-1 | CASSQSRVNEQFF
TRBV9 | CASSVSFRDGGGGYTF
TRBV6-5 | CASSYDGTAYGYTF
TRBV10-1 | CATGLAGTDTQYF
TRBV7-9 | CASSLSSSGEETQYF
TRBV2 | CASSRSRGNYGYTF
TRBV5-1 | CASSLGLSGNTIYF
TRBV7-9 | CASSPMGGSTDTQYF
TRBV10-1 | CASRRHRLFYGYTF
TRBV9 | CASSVAGANTEAFF
TRBV5-1 | CASSLGAGGRNEQYF
TRBV6-1 | CASKTGGTSYNEQFF
TRBV14 | CASSQGTPGFNEKLFF
TRBV5-1 | CASSLARDRGETQYF
TRBV4-1 | CASSQQGRGAQETQYF
TRBV10-1 | CASLLGTLSNQPQHF
TRBV5-4 | CASSDGTATDTQYF
TRBV5-1 | CASSSQGAFTEAFF
TRBV29-1 | CSVDGQGNTGELFF
TRBV11-2 | CASSLGQDYEQYF
TRBV7-8 | CASSSPRDRGYGELFF
TRBV5-1 | CASSLGYRGLTDTQYF
TRBV6-5 | CASRSTSGANVLTF
TRBV2 | CASSDLSGGENEQFF
TRBV5-4 | CASSSHSSSGANVLTF
TRBV6-1 | CASPARTGGRNEQFF
TRBV6-1 | CASIAPRGRGEKLFF
TRBV7-8 | CASSLVRGGAFGEQFF
TRBV19 | CASSIGVAGGQETQYF
TRBV21-1 | CASSKMAGFWEAYTF
TRBV5-1 | CASSTRTGGCEQYF
TRBV7-2 | CASSPGTSSTGELFF
TRBV19 | CASSIYGGDSGANVLTF
TRBV2 | CASSPQKTLGHEQFF
TRBV11-2 | CASTFSSRDNEKLFF
TRBV7-3 | CASSNGGDTQYF
TRBV6-1 | CASNGDSNYGYTF
TRBV7-9 | CASRATGKNSPLHF
TRBV2 | CASKRLATEKLFF
TRBV2 | CASSDAGRLSYGYTF
TRBV9 | CASSVFGGGSYNEQFF
TRBV6-5 | CASRLAGLTDTQYF
TRBV7-9 | CASSQEGLAGPYEQYF
TRBV5-6 | CASSLEANEKLFF
TRBV19 | CASSRQGASYNEQFF
TRBV27 | CASSSSGASYEQYF